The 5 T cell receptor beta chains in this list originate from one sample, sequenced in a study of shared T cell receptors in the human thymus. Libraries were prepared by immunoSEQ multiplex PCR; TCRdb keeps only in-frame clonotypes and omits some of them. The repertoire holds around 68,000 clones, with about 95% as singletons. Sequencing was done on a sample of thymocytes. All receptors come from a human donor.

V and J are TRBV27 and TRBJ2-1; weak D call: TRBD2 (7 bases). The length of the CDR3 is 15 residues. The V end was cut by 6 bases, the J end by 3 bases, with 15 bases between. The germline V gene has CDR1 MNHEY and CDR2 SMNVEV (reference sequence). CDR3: CASSDRGASYNEQFF. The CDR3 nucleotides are TGTGCCAGCAGCGACCGGGGGGCGAGCTACAATGAGCAGTTCTTC.

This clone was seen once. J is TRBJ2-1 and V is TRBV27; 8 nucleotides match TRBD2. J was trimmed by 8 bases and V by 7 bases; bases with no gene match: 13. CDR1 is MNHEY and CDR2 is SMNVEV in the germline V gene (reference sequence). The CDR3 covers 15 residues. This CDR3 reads CASTDHGTRFHEQFF. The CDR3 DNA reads TGTGCCAGCACCGATCACGGGACTAGGTTCCATGAGCAGTTCTTC.

The CDR3 coding sequence is TGTGCCAGCAGTTCGAGAGGGGATGAGCAGTTCTTC. Protein: CASSSRGDEQFF. The V gene is TRBV27, the J gene TRBJ2-1; TRBD1 or TRBD2 may be the D gene (5 bases each). The CDR3 totals 12 residues. V was clipped by 4 bases and J by 8 bases, with 9 bases between them. Germline CDR1 and CDR2: MNHEY and SMNVEV (reference sequence).

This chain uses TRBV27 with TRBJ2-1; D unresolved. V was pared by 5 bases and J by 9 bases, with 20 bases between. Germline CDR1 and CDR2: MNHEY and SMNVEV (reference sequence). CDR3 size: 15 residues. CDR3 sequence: CASSLSLIFWGEQFF. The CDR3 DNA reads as TGTGCCAGCAGTCTAAGCCTAATTTTCTGGGGTGAGCAGTTCTTC.

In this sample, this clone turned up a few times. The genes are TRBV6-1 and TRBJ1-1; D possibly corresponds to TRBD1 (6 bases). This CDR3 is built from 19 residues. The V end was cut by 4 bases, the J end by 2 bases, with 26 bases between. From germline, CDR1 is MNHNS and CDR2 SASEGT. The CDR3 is CASSAGEGGQGLVNTEAFF. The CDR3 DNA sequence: TGTGCCAGCAGTGCCGGCGAGGGGGGGCAAGGTTTAGTAAACACTGAAGCTTTCTTT.